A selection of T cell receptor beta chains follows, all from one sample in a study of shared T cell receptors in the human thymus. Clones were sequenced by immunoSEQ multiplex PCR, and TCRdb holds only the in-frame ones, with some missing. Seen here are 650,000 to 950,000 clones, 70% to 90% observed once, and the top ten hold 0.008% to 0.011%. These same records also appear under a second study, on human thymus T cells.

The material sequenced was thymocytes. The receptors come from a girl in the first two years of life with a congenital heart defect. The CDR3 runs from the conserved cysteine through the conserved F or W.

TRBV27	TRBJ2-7	CASSFRGGGIYEQYF
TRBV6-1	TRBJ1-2	CASSEVRDRRPPYKLYGYTF
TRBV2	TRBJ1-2	CASSGAELINYGYTF
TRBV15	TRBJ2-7	CATSHRTYEQYF
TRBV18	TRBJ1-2	CASSRGDRELFYGYTF
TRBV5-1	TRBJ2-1	CASSLVVREEVNEQFF
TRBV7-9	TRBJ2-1	CASSLARLAGGNEQFF
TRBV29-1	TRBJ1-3	CSASVGASGNTIYF
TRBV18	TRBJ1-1	CASSPRDRATEAFF
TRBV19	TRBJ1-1	CASSGRLMNTEAFF
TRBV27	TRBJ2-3	CASSPYSADTQYF
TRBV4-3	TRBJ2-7	CASSQEAPLGQAYEQYF
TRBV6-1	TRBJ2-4	CASSGTRDGIQYF
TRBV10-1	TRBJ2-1	CASSEGGIGYNEQFF
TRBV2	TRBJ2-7	CASSGGQGPKPHSTVDPSYEQYF
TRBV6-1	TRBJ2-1	CASIGGTGVFF
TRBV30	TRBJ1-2	CAWSVPPPTGKVYGGYTF
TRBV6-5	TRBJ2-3	CASSYSSGGGTDTQYF
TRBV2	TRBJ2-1	CASSAPTSGDYNEQFF
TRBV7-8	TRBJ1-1	CASSLIKYWTVNTEAFF